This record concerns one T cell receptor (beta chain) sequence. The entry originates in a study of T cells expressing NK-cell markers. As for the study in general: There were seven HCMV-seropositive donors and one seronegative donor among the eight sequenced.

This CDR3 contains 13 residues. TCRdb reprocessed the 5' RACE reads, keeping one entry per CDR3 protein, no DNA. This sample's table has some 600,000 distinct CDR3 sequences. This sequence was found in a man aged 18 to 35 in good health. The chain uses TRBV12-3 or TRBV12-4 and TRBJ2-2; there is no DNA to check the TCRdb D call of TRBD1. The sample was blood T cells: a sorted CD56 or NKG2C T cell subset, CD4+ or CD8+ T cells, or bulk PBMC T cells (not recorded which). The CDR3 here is CASTPGGSGELFF.